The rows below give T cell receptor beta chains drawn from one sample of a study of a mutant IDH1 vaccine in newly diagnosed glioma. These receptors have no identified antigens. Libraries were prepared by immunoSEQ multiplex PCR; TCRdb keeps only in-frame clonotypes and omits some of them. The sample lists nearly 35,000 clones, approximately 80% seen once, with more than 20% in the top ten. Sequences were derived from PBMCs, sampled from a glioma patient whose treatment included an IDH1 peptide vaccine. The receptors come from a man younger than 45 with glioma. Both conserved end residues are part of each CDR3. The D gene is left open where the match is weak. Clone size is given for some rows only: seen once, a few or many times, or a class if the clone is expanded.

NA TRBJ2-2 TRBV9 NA TGTGCCAGCAACCCCTTGGACAGGAACACCGGGGAGCTGTTTTTT CASNPLDRNTGELFF
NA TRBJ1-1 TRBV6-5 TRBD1 TGTGCCAGCAGTCGAGGGACAGGGGCTGAAGCTTTCTTT CASSRGTGAEAFF
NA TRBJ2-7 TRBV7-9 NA TGTGCCAGCAGCTTATTGGCGGGACAGAGCGCCTACGAGCAGTACTTC CASSLLAGQSAYEQYF
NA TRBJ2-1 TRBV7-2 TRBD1 TGTGCCAGCAGCGTGGGACAGTACAATGAGCAGTTCTTC CASSVGQYNEQFF
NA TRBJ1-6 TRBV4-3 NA TGCGCCAGCAGCCCCAAAGAGGGGAGCTCCTATAATTCACCCCTCCACTTT CASSPKEGSSYNSPLHF
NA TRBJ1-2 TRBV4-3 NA TGCGCCAGCAGCCAAGATAGGGCTAACTATGGCTACACCTTC CASSQDRANYGYTF
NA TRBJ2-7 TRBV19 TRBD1 TGTGCCAGTAGTGAGCCGGGACAGGGACCCTACGAGCAGTACTTC CASSEPGQGPYEQYF
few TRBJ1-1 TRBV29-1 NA TGCAGCGTTGTGCGGGGGGGCGGCGTCACTGAAGCTTTCTTT CSVVRGGGVTEAFF
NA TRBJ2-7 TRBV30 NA TGTGCCTGGACGGGCCTCCCTCCACCCTACGAGCAGTACTTC CAWTGLPPPYEQYF
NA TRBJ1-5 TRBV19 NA TGTGCCAGTACTCAGGCTGGAAATCAGCCCCAGCATTTT CASTQAGNQPQHF
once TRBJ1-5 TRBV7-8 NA TGTGCCAGCAGCCAATCGGTCAGGTCAGGCGGCAATCAGCCCCAGCATTTT CASSQSVRSGGNQPQHF
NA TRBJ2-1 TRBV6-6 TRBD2 TGTGCCAGCGCACGGCTGGGGGGGAATGAGCAGTTCTTC CASARLGGNEQFF
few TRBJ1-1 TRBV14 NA TGTGCCAGCAGCCAAGCGCGGACCGTGAACACTGAAGCTTTCTTT CASSQARTVNTEAFF
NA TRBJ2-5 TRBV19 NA TGTGCCAGTAGTCCCCGGGACGCCGGGGCGACCCAGTACTTC CASSPRDAGATQYF
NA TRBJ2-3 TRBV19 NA TGTGCCAGTAGTAGGGGGGCGGGTGCCACAGATACGCAGTATTTT CASSRGAGATDTQYF
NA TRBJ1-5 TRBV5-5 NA TGTGCCAGCAGCTTGATGGCATATAGCAATCAGCCCCAGCATTTT CASSLMAYSNQPQHF
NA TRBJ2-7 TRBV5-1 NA TGCGCCAGCAGCCCAGGTGGGGGGCTGACCTACGAGCAGTACTTC CASSPGGGLTYEQYF
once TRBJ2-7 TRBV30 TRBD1 TGTGCCTGGAAAGGGACAGGATTCGGCGAGCAGTACTTC CAWKGTGFGEQYF
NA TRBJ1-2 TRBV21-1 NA TGTGCCACCTACCGGGACCGAAACTATGGCTACACCTTC CATYRDRNYGYTF
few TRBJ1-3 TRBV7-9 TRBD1 TGTGCCAGCAGCCCCCGGGACAGGGTAGACACCATATATTTT CASSPRDRVDTIYF
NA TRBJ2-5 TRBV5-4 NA TGTGCCAGCAGCTTGATCGGAGATGGGACCCAGTACTTC CASSLIGDGTQYF
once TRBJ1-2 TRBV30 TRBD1 TGTGCCTGGAGTCTCCCGACAGGGGCCTATGGCTACACCTTC CAWSLPTGAYGYTF
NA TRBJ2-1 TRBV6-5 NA TGTGCCAGCAGTTACCCCCCTGGGGGGCTCTACAATGAGCAGTTCTTC CASSYPPGGLYNEQFF
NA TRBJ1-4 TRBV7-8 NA TGTGCCAGCAGCCGATCAGGCGGGTCTTACAATGAAAAACTGTTTTTT CASSRSGGSYNEKLFF
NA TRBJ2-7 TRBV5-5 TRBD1 TGTGCCAGCAGCCCGACAGGGGATTCCTACGAGCAGTACTTC CASSPTGDSYEQYF
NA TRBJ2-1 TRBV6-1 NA TGTGCCAGCATTAGGGCAGGGGGGAATGAGCAGTTCTTC CASIRAGGNEQFF
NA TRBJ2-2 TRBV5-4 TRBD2 TGTGCCAGCAGCTTGGGGGCTAGCGGGAGTACCGGGGAGCTGTTTTTT CASSLGASGSTGELFF
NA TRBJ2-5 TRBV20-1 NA TGCAGTGCTCAGGATCAAGAGACCCAGTACTTC CSAQDQETQYF
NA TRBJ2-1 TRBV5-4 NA TGTGCCAGCAGCAGTGTAGGGGCTTTGCATGAGCAGTTCTTC CASSSVGALHEQFF
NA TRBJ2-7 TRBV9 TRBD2 TGTGCCAGCAGCGCCGGGACTAGCGGGAGCCACGAGCAGTACTTC CASSAGTSGSHEQYF
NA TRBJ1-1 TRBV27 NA TGTGCCAGCAGTCTCATCAGGGACACTGAAGCTTTCTTT CASSLIRDTEAFF